The 23 T cell receptor beta chains listed next were all sequenced from one sample in a study of Graves' ophthalmopathy and Graves' hyperthyroidism. RNA transcripts served as template for amplifying TCR beta CDR3 sequences. Amplification began with first-round RT-PCR using HTBI primers, then second-round multiplex PCR was performed. TCRdb itself ran the multiplex PCR reads through MiXCR, one entry per CDR3 protein. There are more than 550,000 distinct CDR3 sequences in the sample; over 40% occur only once, and 3.3% lies in the top ten. Source material: peripheral blood. These TCRs come from an adult man with Graves' ophthalmopathy.

This chain connects TRBV9 to TRBJ2-7; D gene uncertain. Trimming shortened V by 4 bases and J by 2 bases, and 16 bases separated the two germline ends. The CDR3 loop spans 15 amino acids. From germline, CDR1 is SGDLS and CDR2 YYNGEE. The CDR3 sequence: CASSPDVGPTYEQYF. CDR3 DNA: TGTGCCAGCAGCCCCGATGTGGGCCCGACCTACGAGCAGTACTTC.

At least ten counts were recorded for this clonotype. J is TRBJ2-3 and V is TRBV10-3; perhaps TRBD2 as D (5 bases). This CDR3 has 14 amino acids. Germline V gene sequence: CDR1 ENHRY, CDR2 SYGVKD. Trimming pared 6 bases from V and 2 bases from J, leaving 12 bases between. CDR3 sequence reads: CAISRTGPTDTQYF. As DNA, the CDR3 is TGTGCCATCAGCCGGACTGGACCCACAGATACGCAGTATTTT.

The rearrangement links TRBV29-1 to TRBJ2-3; D is unresolved. The CDR3 extends over 12 amino acids. Trimming cost V 0 bases and J 4 bases, with 5 bases left between them. The germline V gene encodes CDR1 SQVTM and CDR2 ANQGSEA. The CDR3 nucleotides are TGCAGCGTTGAAGATCCGGCAGATACGCAGTATTTT. It specifies CSVEDPADTQYF.

The chain uses TRBV20-1 and TRBJ1-5, with a possible D match to TRBD1 (5 bases). The CDR3 sequence is 13 residues long. The V gene lost 5 bases and the J gene lost 4 bases, with 12 bases spanning the gap. Germline V gives CDR1 DFQATT, CDR2 SNEGSKA (reference sequence). This CDR3 is CSAYGGKNQPQHF. Here the CDR3 DNA reads TGCAGTGCTTATGGGGGGAAAAATCAGCCCCAGCATTTT.

V gene TRBV19 combines with J gene TRBJ2-5; either TRBD1 or TRBD2 may fit D (5 bases each). The CDR3 runs 13 residues. Trimming took off 5 bases at V and 4 bases at J, with 11 bases between the two ends. Germline V lookup: CDR1 LNHDA, CDR2 SQIVND (reference sequence). The CDR3 bases are TGTGCCAGTAGTTACACCGGGACAGAGACCCAGTACTTC. It translates to CASSYTGTETQYF.

The rearrangement links TRBV3-1 to TRBJ1-1; 7 bases agree with TRBD1. The CDR3 is made up of 12 amino acids. Germline V gene lookup returns CDR1 LGHDT and CDR2 YNNKEL (reference sequence). The V and J ends lost 1 base and 8 bases, in that order; junction bases with no gene match: 1. CDR3 in amino acids: CASSQATGEAFF. The DNA of the CDR3 is TGTGCCAGCAGCCAAGCGACAGGGGAAGCTTTCTTT.

In the case of this clonotype: It may be a read error: a sequence one base away is much more abundant. The chain employs TRBV11-1 and TRBJ2-5, with 12 nucleotides matching TRBD2. The CDR3 extends over 17 amino acids. Germline V gene data show CDR1 as SGHAT and CDR2 as FQDESV (reference sequence). CDR3 in DNA: TGTGCCAGCAGCTTAGGAACTAGCGGGGGGCTACAAGAGGCCCAGTACTTC. It translates to CASSLGTSGGLQEAQYF. Full variable domain (outside the CDR3, taken from reference TRBV11-1 and TRBJ2-5): EAEVAQSPRYKITEKSQAVAFWCDPISGHATLYWYRQILGQGPELLVQFQDESVVDDSQLPKDRFSAERLKGVDSTLKIQPAELGDSAMYLCASSLGTSGGLQEAQYFGPGTRLLVL.

The chain is built from TRBV12-3 or TRBV12-4 and TRBJ1-6; 10 bases align to TRBD1. The CDR3 extends over 18 amino acids. V shed 6 bases and J 4 bases; nucleotides not matched to a gene: 12. This CDR3 reads CASSDYPPGQGYNSPLHF. CDR3 sequence (DNA): TGTGCCAGCAGCGATTACCCTCCGGGACAGGGGTATAATTCACCCCTCCACTTT.

Ten or more counts support this clonotype. The chain employs TRBV29-1 and TRBJ2-6, with TRBD2 matching over 10 bases. Germline CDR1 and CDR2: SQVTM and ANQGSEA. J was trimmed by 0 bases and V by 3 bases; bases with no gene match: 5. This CDR3 spans 17 amino acids. CDR3 amino acids: CSVDRLAGVSGANVLTF. In DNA, the CDR3 is TGCAGCGTTGATAGGCTAGCGGGGGTCTCTGGGGCCAACGTCCTGACTTTC.

The sample holds many counts of this clonotype. The chain recombines TRBV7-3 with TRBJ1-6; 8 bases are a match to TRBD1. Unmatched junction bases numbered 12, after V lost 2 bases and J lost 9 bases. The CDR3 contains 17 residues. The V gene's germline CDR1 is SGHTA and CDR2 FQGTGA. The CDR3 DNA reads TGTGCCAGCAGCTTAGCACAGGGGGTTTGTTTGGGTTCACCCCTCCACTTT. Its protein product is CASSLAQGVCLGSPLHF.

There are a few counts of this clonotype. V is TRBV10-3 and J is TRBJ2-5, with D unclear. Germline CDR1 ENHRY, CDR2 SYGVKD. This CDR3 region has 12 residues. CDR3 region: CASSVARETQYF. The CDR3 region has the DNA TGTGCTAGTTCAGTGGCCCGAGAGACCCAGTACTTC.

On this clonotype itself: This may be a read error: a much more frequent sequence differs by one nucleotide. V usage is TRBV24-1 and J usage is TRBJ2-7, with TRBD1 matching over 8 bases. Germline CDR1 reads KGHDR; CDR2 reads SFDVKD. The CDR3 runs to 18 residues. The chain's CDR3 is CAISDFQKDRDDSYEQYF. The CDR3 nucleotides read TGTGCCATCAGTGATTTCCAAAAGGACAGGGATGATTCCTACGAGCAGTACTTC.

For the CDR3, the DNA is TGTGCCATCAGTGTCGGACAGAACACAAAAGCTTTCTTT. Encoded protein: CAISVGQNTKAFF. The chain couples TRBV10-3 to TRBJ1-1; D perhaps matches TRBD1 (6 bases). V dropped 4 bases and J dropped 9 bases, with 15 bases sitting between them. The CDR3 extends over 13 amino acids. Germline V CDR1 and CDR2: ENHRY, SYGVKD.

The rearrangement joins TRBV12-3 or TRBV12-4 to TRBJ2-2; the D is unclear. CDR3 size: 14 residues. V lost 5 bases and J lost 8, with 15 bases in between. CDR3 loop: CASSNDPGGGELFF. CDR3 nucleotide sequence: TGTGCCAGCAGTAACGACCCGGGTGGTGGGGAGCTGTTTTTT.

The CDR3 region has the DNA TGTGCCACCAGCAGAGATTTCCGTGCTGGGGCCAACGTCCTGACTTTC. Amino acids: CATSRDFRAGANVLTF. J is TRBJ2-6 and V is TRBV15; D gene ambiguous. The CDR3 length is 16 residues. Trimming removed 0 bases at V and 2 bases at J, with 8 bases between. Germline V gives CDR1 LNHNV, CDR2 YYDKDF (reference sequence).

This clonotype was found many times. This chain uses TRBV12-3 or TRBV12-4 with TRBJ2-7; D not certain. V was shortened by 5 bases and J by 0 bases, with 8 bases between the two germline ends. The CDR3 has 13 amino acids. CDR3 DNA sequence: TGTGCCAGCAGTCCCCGGAGCTCCTACGAGCAGTACTTC. Encoded protein: CASSPRSSYEQYF.

V and J are TRBV5-4 and TRBJ1-1; 9 bases match TRBD1. Germline V CDR1 and CDR2: SGHNT, YYREEE (reference sequence). This CDR3 comprises 16 residues. The trim removed 0 bases at V and 8 bases at J, leaving 11 bases unmatched. The CDR3 DNA is TGTGCCAGCAGCTTGGGGGCCGGGACAGGGTTTGTCGAAGCTTTCTTT. This gives the protein CASSLGAGTGFVEAFF.

This clonotype showed up many times. The CDR3 protein is CSVVGARGPSGYTF. In DNA, the CDR3 is TGCAGCGTTGTAGGTGCCAGGGGACCTTCTGGCTACACCTTC. The chain joins TRBV29-1 to TRBJ1-2; a possible D gene is TRBD1 (6 bases). Looked up from germline, CDR1 is SQVTM and CDR2 is ANQGSEA. CDR3 size: 14 residues. V lost 4 bases, J lost 7 bases, and 19 bases lay in between. The full variable domain, with the rest looked up from reference TRBV29-1 and TRBJ1-2, is SAVISQKPSRDICQRGTSLTIQCQVDSQVTMMFWYRQQPGQSLTLIATANQGSEATYESGFVIDKFPISRPNLTFSTLTVSNMSPEDSSIYLCSVVGARGPSGYTFGSGTRLTVV.

Concerning this clonotype: A much larger clone lies a single base off, so this may be a read error. The V call is TRBV7-8, the J call TRBJ1-2; D unclear. The germline gives CDR1 SGHVS, CDR2 FQNEAQ. The CDR3 contains 14 residues. The CDR3 region is CAGSLYDQTYGYTF. In nucleotides, the CDR3 is TGTGCCGGCAGCTTATACGACCAGACCTATGGCTACACCTTC.

The chain combines TRBV29-1 with TRBJ1-2, with D hard to call. Per the germline V gene, CDR1 is SQVTM and CDR2 is ANQGSEA. The length of the CDR3 is 13 residues. V lost 0 bases and J lost 3, with 8 bases in between. This CDR3 is CSVEDLGDYGYTF. The CDR3 nucleotides are TGCAGCGTTGAAGATCTTGGGGACTATGGCTACACCTTC.

At least ten counts were recorded for this clonotype. The V call is TRBV9, the J call TRBJ2-7, with D maybe TRBD2 (5 bases). Deletions cut 1 base from V and 5 bases from J, with 22 bases between. The CDR3 runs to 17 residues. In germline, CDR1 is SGDLS, CDR2 YYNGEE. Written as DNA, the CDR3 is TGTGCCAGCAGCGTAAGAGGGATCCCCGGTAGGCAAAACGAGCAGTACTTC. It specifies CASSVRGIPGRQNEQYF.

The genes are TRBV10-3 and TRBJ2-5, with 11 bases matching TRBD2. There are 15 residues in the CDR3. V shed 6 bases, J shed 4 bases, and the junction held 7 bases outside the gene matches. CDR1 is ENHRY, CDR2 SYGVKD, per germline. The CDR3 loop reads CAIREPSGGTETQYF. In DNA, the CDR3 is TGTGCCATCAGAGAACCTAGCGGGGGGACAGAGACCCAGTACTTC.

The V gene is TRBV10-3, the J gene TRBJ2-3, with D possibly matching TRBD2 (6 bases). This CDR3 region has 13 residues. The ends were cut back, 8 bases at V and 2 bases at J, with 11 bases in the middle. Germline V gives CDR1 ENHRY, CDR2 SYGVKD. In DNA, the CDR3 is TGTGCCATCGCGGCGGGGCTCACAGATACGCAGTATTTT. The encoded protein is CAIAAGLTDTQYF.